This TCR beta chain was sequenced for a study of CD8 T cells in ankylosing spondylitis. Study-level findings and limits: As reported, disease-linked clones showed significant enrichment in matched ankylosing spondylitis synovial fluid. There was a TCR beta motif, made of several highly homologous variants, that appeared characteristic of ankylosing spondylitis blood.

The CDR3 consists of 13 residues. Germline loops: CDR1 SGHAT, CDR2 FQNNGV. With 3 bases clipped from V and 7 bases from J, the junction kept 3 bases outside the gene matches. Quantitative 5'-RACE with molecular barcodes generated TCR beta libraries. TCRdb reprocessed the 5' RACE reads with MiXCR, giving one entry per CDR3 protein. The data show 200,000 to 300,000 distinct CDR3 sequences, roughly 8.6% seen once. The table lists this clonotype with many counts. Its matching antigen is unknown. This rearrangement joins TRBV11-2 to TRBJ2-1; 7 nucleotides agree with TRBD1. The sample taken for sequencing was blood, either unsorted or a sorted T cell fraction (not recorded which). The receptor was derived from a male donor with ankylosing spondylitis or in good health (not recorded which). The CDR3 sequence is CASSLTGMNEQFF. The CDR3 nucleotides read TGTGCCAGCAGCTTGACAGGGATGAATGAGCAGTTCTTC. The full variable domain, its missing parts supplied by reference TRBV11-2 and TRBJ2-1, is EAGVAQSPRYKIIEKRQSVAFWCNPISGHATLYWYQQILGQGPKLLIQFQNNGVVDDSQLPKDRFSAERLKGVDSTLKIQPAKLEDSAVYLCASSLTGMNEQFFGPGTRLTVL.